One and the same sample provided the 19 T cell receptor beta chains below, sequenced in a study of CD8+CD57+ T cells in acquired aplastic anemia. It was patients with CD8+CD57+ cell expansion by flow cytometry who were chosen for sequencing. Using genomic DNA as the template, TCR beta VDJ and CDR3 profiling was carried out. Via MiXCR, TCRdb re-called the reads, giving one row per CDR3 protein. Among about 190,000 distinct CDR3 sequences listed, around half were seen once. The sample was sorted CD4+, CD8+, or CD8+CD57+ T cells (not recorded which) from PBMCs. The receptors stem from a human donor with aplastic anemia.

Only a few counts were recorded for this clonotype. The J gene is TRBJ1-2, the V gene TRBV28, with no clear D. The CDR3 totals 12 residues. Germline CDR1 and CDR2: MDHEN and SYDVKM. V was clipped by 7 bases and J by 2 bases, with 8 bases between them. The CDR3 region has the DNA TGTGCCAGCACAGGCCGAAACTATGGCTACACCTTC. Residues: CASTGRNYGYTF.

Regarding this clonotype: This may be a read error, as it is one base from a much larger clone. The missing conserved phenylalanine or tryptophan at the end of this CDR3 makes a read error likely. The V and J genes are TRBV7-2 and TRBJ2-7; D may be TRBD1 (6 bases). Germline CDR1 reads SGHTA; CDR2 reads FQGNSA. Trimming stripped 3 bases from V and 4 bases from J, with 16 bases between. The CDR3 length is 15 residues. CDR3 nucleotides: TGTGCCAGCAGCTTTGCGACAGGAAGCAGGTACGAGCAGTACTCC. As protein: CASSFATGSRYEQYS.

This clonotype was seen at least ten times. The CDR3: CASSLLGQGALEQYF. The CDR3 DNA follows: TGCGCCAGCAGCTTGCTGGGACAGGGGGCTCTCGAGCAGTACTTC. The chain links TRBV5-1 to TRBJ2-7; the match to TRBD1 covers 12 bases. In germline, CDR1 is SGHRS, CDR2 YFSETQ. The CDR3 sequence is 15 residues long. V gave up 1 base and J gave up 6 bases; unmatched junction bases: 5.

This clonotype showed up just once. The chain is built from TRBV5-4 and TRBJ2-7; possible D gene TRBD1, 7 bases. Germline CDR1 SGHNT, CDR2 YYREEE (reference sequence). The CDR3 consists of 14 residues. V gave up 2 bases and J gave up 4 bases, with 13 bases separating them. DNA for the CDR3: TGTGCCAGCAGCTTCGCGGGACAGCCATACGAGCAGTACTTC. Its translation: CASSFAGQPYEQYF.

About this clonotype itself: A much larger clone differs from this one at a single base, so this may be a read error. In nucleotides, the CDR3 is TGCGCCAGCAACTTGGCTGGGGACAGCTCCTACAATGAGCAGTTCTTC. Its translation: CASNLAGDSSYNEQFF. The chain recombines TRBV5-1 with TRBJ2-1; 7 nucleotides match TRBD1. CDR3 length equals 16 residues. CDR1 is SGHRS, CDR2 YFSETQ, per germline. Full variable domain (remainder filled in from reference TRBV5-1 and TRBJ2-1): KAGVTQTPRYLIKTRGQQVTLSCSPISGHRSVSWYQQTPGQGLQFLFEYFSETQRNKGNFPGRFSGRQFSNSRSEMNVSTLELGDSALYLCASNLAGDSSYNEQFFGPGTRLTVL.

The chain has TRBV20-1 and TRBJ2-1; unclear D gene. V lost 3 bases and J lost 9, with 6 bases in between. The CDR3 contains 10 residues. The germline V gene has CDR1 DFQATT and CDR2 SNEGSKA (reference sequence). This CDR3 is CSASRSEQFF. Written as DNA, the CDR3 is TGCAGTGCTAGTAGGAGTGAGCAGTTCTTC.

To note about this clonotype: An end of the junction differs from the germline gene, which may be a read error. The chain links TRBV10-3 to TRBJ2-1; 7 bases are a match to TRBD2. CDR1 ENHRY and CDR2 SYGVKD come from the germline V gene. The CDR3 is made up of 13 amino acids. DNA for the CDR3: TGCGCCATCAGCGGACTAGGAAACAATGAGCGGTTCTTC. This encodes CAISGLGNNERFF.

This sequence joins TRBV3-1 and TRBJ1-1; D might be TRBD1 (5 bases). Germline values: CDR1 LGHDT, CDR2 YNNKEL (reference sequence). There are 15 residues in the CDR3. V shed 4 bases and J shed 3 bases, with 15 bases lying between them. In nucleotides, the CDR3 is TGTGCCAGCAGCCCGGGACTTTCTCGGGACACTGAAGCTTTCTTT. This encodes CASSPGLSRDTEAFF.

The CDR3 coding sequence is TGTGCCAGCAGCTCACAGGGCTCGGAGACCCAGTACTTC. Residues: CASSSQGSETQYF. This chain joins TRBV5-4 and TRBJ2-5, with D possibly being TRBD1 (6 bases). Germline V gene data show CDR1 as SGHNT and CDR2 as YYREEE (reference sequence). This CDR3 has 13 residues. V lost 3 bases and J 5 bases, leaving 11 bases between the germline ends.

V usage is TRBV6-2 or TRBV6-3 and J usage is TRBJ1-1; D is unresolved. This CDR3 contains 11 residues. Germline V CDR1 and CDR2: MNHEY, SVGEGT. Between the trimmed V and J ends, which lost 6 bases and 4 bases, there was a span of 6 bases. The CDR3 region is CASRDRTEAFF. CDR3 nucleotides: TGTGCCAGCAGGGACCGCACTGAAGCTTTCTTT.

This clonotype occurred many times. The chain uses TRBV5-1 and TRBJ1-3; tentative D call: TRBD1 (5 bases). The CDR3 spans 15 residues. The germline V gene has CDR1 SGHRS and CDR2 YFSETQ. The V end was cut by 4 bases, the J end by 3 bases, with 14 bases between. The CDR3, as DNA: TGCGCCAGCAGCCCGGGACTACCCATTGGAAACACCATATATTTT. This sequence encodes CASSPGLPIGNTIYF.

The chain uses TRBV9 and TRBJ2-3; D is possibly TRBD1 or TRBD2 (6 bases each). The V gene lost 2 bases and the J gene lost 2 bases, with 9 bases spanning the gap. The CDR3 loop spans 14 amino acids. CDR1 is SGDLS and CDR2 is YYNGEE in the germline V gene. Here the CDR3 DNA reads TGTGCCAGCAGCGTTAGGGGGGACACAGATACGCAGTATTTT. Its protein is CASSVRGDTDTQYF.

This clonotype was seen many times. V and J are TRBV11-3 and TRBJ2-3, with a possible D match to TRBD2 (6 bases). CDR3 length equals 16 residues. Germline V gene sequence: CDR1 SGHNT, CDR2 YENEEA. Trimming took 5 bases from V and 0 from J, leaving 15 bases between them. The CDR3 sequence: CASSLRPGLSTDTQYF. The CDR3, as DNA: TGTGCCAGCAGCCTTCGACCGGGACTTAGCACAGATACGCAGTATTTT.

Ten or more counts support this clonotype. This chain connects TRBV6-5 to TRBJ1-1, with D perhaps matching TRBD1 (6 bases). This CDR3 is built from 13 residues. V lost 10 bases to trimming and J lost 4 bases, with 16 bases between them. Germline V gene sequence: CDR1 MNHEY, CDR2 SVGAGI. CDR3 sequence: CAIQGVRGTEAFF. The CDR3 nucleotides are TGTGCCATACAGGGAGTACGAGGCACTGAAGCTTTCTTT.

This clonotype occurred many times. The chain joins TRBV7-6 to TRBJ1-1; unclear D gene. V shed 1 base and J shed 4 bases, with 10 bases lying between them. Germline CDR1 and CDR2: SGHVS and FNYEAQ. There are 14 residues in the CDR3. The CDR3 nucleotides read TGTGCCAGCAGCTTAGTCAAGGGCTCCACTGAAGCTTTCTTT. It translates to CASSLVKGSTEAFF.

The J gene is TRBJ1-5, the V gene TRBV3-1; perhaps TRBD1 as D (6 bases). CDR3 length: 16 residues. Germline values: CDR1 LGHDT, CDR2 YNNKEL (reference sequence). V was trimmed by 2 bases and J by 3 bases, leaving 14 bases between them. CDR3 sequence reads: CASSQRKGGYNQPQHF. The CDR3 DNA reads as TGTGCCAGCAGCCAACGAAAGGGGGGGTACAATCAGCCCCAGCATTTT.

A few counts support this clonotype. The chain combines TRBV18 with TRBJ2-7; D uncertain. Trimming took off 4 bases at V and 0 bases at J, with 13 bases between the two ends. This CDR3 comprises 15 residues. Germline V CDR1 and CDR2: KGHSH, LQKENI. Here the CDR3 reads CASSHASRSSYEQYF. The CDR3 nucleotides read TGTGCCAGCTCACACGCCAGCAGAAGCTCCTACGAGCAGTACTTC.

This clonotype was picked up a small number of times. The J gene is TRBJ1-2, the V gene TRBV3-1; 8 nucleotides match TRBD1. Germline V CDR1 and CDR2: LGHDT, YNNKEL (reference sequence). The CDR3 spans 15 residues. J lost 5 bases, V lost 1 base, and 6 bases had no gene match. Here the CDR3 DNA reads TGTGCCAGCAGCCAAGGTTACAGGGGGACATATGGCTACACCTTC. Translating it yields CASSQGYRGTYGYTF.

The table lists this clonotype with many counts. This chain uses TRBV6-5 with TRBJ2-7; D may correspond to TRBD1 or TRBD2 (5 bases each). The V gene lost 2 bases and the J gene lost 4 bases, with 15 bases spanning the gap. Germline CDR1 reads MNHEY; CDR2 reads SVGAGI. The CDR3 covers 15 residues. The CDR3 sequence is CASSYGSLGGYEQYF. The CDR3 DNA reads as TGTGCCAGCAGTTACGGATCCCTTGGGGGTTACGAGCAGTACTTC.